A single sample gave rise to the 13 T cell receptor beta chains below, sequenced in a study of beta chain features in type 1 diabetes. Of the isolated RNA, all was reverse transcribed, and so the sequenced material was expressed TCRB transcripts. The table came from immunoSEQ multiplex PCR; TCRdb's copy has only in-frame clones and leaves some out. The repertoire holds over 100,000 clones, with 40% as singletons. The sequenced sample was stem cell memory CD4+ T cells from blood. These receptors were collected from a woman under 30 in good health.

The rearrangement joins TRBV28 to TRBJ2-5; 8 bases align to TRBD2. The CDR3 runs 14 residues. Germline V gene lookup returns CDR1 MDHEN and CDR2 SYDVKM. Unmatched junction bases numbered 6, after V lost 7 bases and J lost 2 bases. The CDR3 nucleotides are TGTGCCAGCACCCCCGCGGGAGGACAAGAGACCCAGTACTTC. It encodes CASTPAGGQETQYF.

This chain links TRBV28 with TRBJ2-7; D is possibly TRBD2 (6 bases). With 2 bases removed from V and 7 bases from J, the gap between germline ends came to 9 bases. The CDR3 consists of 12 residues. Germline lookup yields CDR1 MDHEN and CDR2 SYDVKM. The CDR3 protein is CASSLARGEQYF. CDR3 DNA sequence: TGTGCCAGCAGTTTAGCCCGGGGGGAGCAGTACTTC.

This chain links TRBV27 with TRBJ2-1, with 12 positions matching TRBD2. Germline assignment: CDR1 MNHEY and CDR2 SMNVEV (reference sequence). Germline trimming cut 7 bases from V and 1 base from J; bases unmatched to any gene: 11. The CDR3 runs 18 residues. The CDR3 bases are TGTGCCAGCAAGCAGACTAGCGGGAGAATTGGGTCCTACAATGAGCAGTTCTTC. This encodes CASKQTSGRIGSYNEQFF.

This clone was counted between two and nine times. The V call is TRBV6-5, the J call TRBJ2-1, with D possibly matching TRBD1 (6 bases). Looked up from germline, CDR1 is MNHEY and CDR2 is SVGAGI. The CDR3 length is 13 residues. Trimming removed 2 bases at V and 14 bases at J, with 16 bases between. The CDR3 nucleotides are TGTGCCAGCAGTTACGAGGGACACTCAGACGAGTTCTTC. Translated, it gives CASSYEGHSDEFF.

This clone was detected a few times. The chain recombines TRBV28 with TRBJ1-1; 8 nucleotides line up with TRBD1. The CDR3 totals 13 residues. Per germline, CDR1 MDHEN and CDR2 SYDVKM. Trimming at V came to 3 bases and at J to 6 bases, leaving 3 bases not matched to a gene. DNA for the CDR3: TGTGCCAGCAGTTTCGGGGACAGGCCTGAAGCTTTCTTT. It translates to CASSFGDRPEAFF.

In this sample, this clone turned up a few times. The chain joins TRBV2 to TRBJ2-1, with D perhaps TRBD1 (5 bases). The CDR3 sequence is 15 residues long. CDR1 is SNHLY and CDR2 is FYNNEI in the germline V gene. Trimming removed 6 bases from V and 5 bases from J, with 17 bases in between. In nucleotides, the CDR3 is TGTGCCAGCAGCGGACGGACATACAGCAACAATGAGCAGTTCTTC. This codes for CASSGRTYSNNEQFF.

The CDR3 DNA reads TGTGCCAGCAGGTTTTCCGGGACAGCCCTTAGGGAGCAGTACTTC. Protein sequence: CASRFSGTALREQYF. V and J are TRBV28 and TRBJ2-7; 7 bases are shared with TRBD1. Trimming removed 6 bases from V and 7 bases from J; junction bases left unmatched: 15. The CDR3 runs to 15 residues. Germline V gene data show CDR1 as MDHEN and CDR2 as SYDVKM.

The chain uses TRBV11-3 and TRBJ1-3; D is unclear. The length of the CDR3 is 15 residues. The ends were cut back, 5 bases at V and 1 base at J, with 12 bases in the middle. The V gene's germline CDR1 is SGHNT and CDR2 YENEEA. The CDR3 DNA reads as TGTGCCAGCAGCCTCGGGTCCGGTTCTGGAAACACCATATATTTT. Translating it yields CASSLGSGSGNTIYF.

This clone has a handful of counts. The chain employs TRBV28 and TRBJ1-2; 7 positions match TRBD1. The junction had 14 bases not matched to a gene; V was cut back by 6 bases and J by 4 bases. The CDR3 runs to 16 residues. CDR1 and CDR2 (germline): MDHEN, SYDVKM. CDR3 coding DNA: TGTGCCAGCAGCTCCGGGACAGCCTCGGTGATCTATGGCTACACCTTC. As protein: CASSSGTASVIYGYTF.

This rearrangement joins TRBV7-9 to TRBJ1-1, with a weak D call TRBD1 (6 bases). The V gene lost 2 bases and the J gene lost 1 base, with 11 bases spanning the gap. The germline gives CDR1 SEHNR, CDR2 FQNEAQ (reference sequence). There are 15 residues in the CDR3. CDR3 in amino acids: CASSLSGARNTEAFF. Written as DNA, the CDR3 is TGTGCCAGCAGCTTATCAGGGGCGCGGAACACTGAAGCTTTCTTT. Full variable domain (missing parts from reference TRBV7-9 and TRBJ1-1): DTGVSQNPRHKITKRGQNVTFRCDPISEHNRLYWYRQTLGQGPEFLTYFQNEAQLEKSRLLSDRFSAERPKGSFSTLEIQRTEQGDSAMYLCASSLSGARNTEAFFGQGTRLTVV.

This clone was observed a single time. The chain combines TRBV6-6 with TRBJ1-1, with D uncertain. This CDR3 contains 14 residues. V dropped 6 bases and J dropped 3 bases, with 14 bases sitting between them. CDR1 is MNHNY and CDR2 is SVGAGI in the germline V gene (reference sequence). Here the CDR3 reads CASRGTLEDTEAFF. The CDR3 nucleotides are TGTGCCAGCAGGGGTACGTTAGAGGACACTGAAGCTTTCTTT.

This clone was seen a handful of times. J is TRBJ2-1 and V is TRBV5-1; 8 positions match TRBD2. Germline V gene data show CDR1 as SGHRS and CDR2 as YFSETQ. CDR3 length: 14 residues. V lost 5 bases to trimming and J lost 2 bases; unmatched junction nucleotides: 3. Here the CDR3 DNA reads TGCGCCAGCAGTGCGGGAGGCGCCTACAATGAGCAGTTCTTC. It specifies CASSAGGAYNEQFF.

This clone has more than one count but fewer than ten. The CDR3 nucleotides are TGTGCCTGGGGGGGCCAACCCAGCAGGGAGACCCAGTACTTC. Its protein is CAWGGQPSRETQYF. V gene TRBV30 combines with J gene TRBJ2-5; D may be TRBD1 (6 bases). The CDR3 is 14 residues long. V was pared by 5 bases and J by 5 bases, with 18 bases between. In germline, CDR1 is GTSNPN, CDR2 SVGIG (reference sequence).